This T cell receptor beta chain came from a study of OX40 agonist ivuxolimab in advanced cancers. Study at large: Dose-escalation patients were diagnosed with hepatocellular carcinoma, melanoma, renal cell cancer or head and neck cancer. Males comprised over 80% of the group, whose mean age was approximately 60 years (range roughly 20 to 90).

This CDR3 contains 12 residues. Deletions cut 5 bases from V and 1 base from J, with 6 bases between. Per germline, CDR1 MNHNS and CDR2 SASEGT. Broader study findings: Some patients without response likewise showed low normalized clonal expansion.

Sequenced by immunoSEQ multiplex PCR; TCRdb stores in-frame clones only, minus some. The table lists fewer than 85,000 clones, approximately 78% of them singletons. Comments on this clone: Its antigen is unidentified.

Sequencing used CD4+ or CD8+ T cells sorted from blood, obtained in a trial of the OX40 agonist ivuxolimab. V usage is TRBV6-1 and J usage is TRBJ2-7; D not resolved. This clonotype originated in an adult with an advanced solid tumor such as melanoma, head and neck, liver or kidney cancer. The CDR3 spells CASSKQSYEQYF. The CDR3 nucleotides are TGTGCCAGCAGTAAGCAGTCCTACGAGCAGTACTTC.